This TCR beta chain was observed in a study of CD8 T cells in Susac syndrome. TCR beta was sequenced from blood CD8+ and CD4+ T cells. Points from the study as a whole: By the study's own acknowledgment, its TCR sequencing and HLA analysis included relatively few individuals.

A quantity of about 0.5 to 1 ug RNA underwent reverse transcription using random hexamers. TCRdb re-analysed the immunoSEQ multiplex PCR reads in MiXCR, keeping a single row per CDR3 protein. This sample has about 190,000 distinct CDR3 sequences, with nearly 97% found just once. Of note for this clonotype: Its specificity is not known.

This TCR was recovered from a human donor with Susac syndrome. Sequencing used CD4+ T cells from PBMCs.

CDR3 sequence: CSVDTDRDTQYF. CDR3 in DNA: TGCAGCGTTGACACGGATAGGGATACGCAGTATTTT. This chain links TRBV29-1 with TRBJ2-3; D gene ambiguous. In germline, CDR1 is SQVTM, CDR2 ANQGSEA. Trimming took off 3 bases at V and 6 bases at J, with 10 bases between the two ends. The CDR3 totals 12 residues.